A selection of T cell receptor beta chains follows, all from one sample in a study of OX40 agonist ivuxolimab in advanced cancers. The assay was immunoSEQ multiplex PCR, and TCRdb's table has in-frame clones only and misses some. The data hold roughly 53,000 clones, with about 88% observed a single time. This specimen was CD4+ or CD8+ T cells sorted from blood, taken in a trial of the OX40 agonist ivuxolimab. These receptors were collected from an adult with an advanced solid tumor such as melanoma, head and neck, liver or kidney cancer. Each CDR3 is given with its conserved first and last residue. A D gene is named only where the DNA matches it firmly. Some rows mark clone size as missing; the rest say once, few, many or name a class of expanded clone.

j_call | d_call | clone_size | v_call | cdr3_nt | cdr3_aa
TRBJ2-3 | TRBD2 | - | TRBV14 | TGTGCCAGCAGCCAGAGACTTGGCGGGAGTCGGGGAGATACGCAGTATTTT | CASSQRLGGSRGDTQYF
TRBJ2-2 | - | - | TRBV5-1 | TGCGCCAGCAGCTTGGCCGGAGACACCGGGGAGCTGTTTTTT | CASSLAGDTGELFF
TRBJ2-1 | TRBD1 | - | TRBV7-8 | TGTGCCAGCAGACGGGACAGGGGAGTAGCGCCCCGCTCCTACAATGAGCAGTTCTTC | CASRRDRGVAPRSYNEQFF
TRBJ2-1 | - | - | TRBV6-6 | TGTGCCAGCAGACCCTTCAACGGCGAGCAGTTCTTC | CASRPFNGEQFF
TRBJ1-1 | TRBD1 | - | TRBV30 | TGTGCCTGGAGGTCCGCAGGGGGGTACACTGAAGCTTTCTTT | CAWRSAGGYTEAFF
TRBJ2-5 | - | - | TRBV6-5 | TGTGCCAGCAGAACTGACATGCAAGAGACCCAGTACTTC | CASRTDMQETQYF
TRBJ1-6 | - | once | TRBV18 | TGTGCCAGCTCACCGACCGGGGGACGTGGGAATTCACCCCTCCACTTT | CASSPTGGRGNSPLHF
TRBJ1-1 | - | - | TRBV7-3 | TGTGCCAGCAGCCCAGAACCGGGGGCGGACACTGAAGCTTTCTTT | CASSPEPGADTEAFF
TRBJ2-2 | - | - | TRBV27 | TGTGCCAGCAAGAAAGGGGGGGGTAAAACGAACACCGGGGAGCTGTTTTTT | CASKKGGGKTNTGELFF
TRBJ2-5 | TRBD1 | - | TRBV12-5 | TGTGCTAGTGGACCCCAGACAGGGGAGACCCAGTACTTC | CASGPQTGETQYF
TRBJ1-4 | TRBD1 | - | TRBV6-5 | TGTGCCACCAAAGGGGGCCAGGGGGCACTTGAAAAACTGTTTTTT | CATKGGQGALEKLFF
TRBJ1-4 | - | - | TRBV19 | TGTGCCAGTAGTATGGGCGGCGGCCGAAGTAATGAAAAACTGTTTTTT | CASSMGGGRSNEKLFF
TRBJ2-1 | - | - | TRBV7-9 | TGTGCCAGCGCCCCAACAGTCTCTTCAGGCAATGAGCAGTTCTTC | CASAPTVSSGNEQFF
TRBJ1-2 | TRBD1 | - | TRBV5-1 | TGCGCCAGCAGCTTGGCCGGGACAGAGAATGGCTACACCTTC | CASSLAGTENGYTF
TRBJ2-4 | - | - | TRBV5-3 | TGTGCCAGAAACATTCAGTACTTC | CARNIQYF
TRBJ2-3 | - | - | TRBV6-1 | TGTGCCAGCAGTGCCGGGGCAGGGCGGGCAGATACGCAGTATTTT | CASSAGAGRADTQYF
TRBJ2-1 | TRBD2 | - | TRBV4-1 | TGCGCCAGCAGCCAAGGCGGGAGGACCTACAATGAGCAGTTCTTC | CASSQGGRTYNEQFF
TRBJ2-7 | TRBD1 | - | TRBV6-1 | TGTGCCAGCAGGAGGGACAGGGAGGGCGAGCAGTACTTC | CASRRDREGEQYF
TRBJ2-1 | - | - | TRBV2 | TGTGCCAGCCGAGAAGGAGACAATGAGCAGTTCTTC | CASREGDNEQFF
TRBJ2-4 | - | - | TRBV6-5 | TGTGCCAGCAGTGATGAGTTCGTCAAAAACATTCAGTACTTC | CASSDEFVKNIQYF
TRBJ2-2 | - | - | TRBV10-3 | TGTGCCATCAGGGGGAAAGATACCGGGGAGCTGTTTTTT | CAIRGKDTGELFF
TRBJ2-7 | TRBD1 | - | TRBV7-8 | TGTGCCAGCAGCCTTGGACAGGGCCGAGAGCAGTACTTC | CASSLGQGREQYF
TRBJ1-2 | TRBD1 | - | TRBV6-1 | TGTGCCAGCAGTGTACGGGACAGTCGTACCTCAAACTATGGCTACACCTTC | CASSVRDSRTSNYGYTF
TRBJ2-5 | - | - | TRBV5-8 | TGTGCCAGCACAACCCGGGACACCGAGACCCAGTACTTC | CASTTRDTETQYF
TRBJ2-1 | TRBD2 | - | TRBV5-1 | TGCGCCAGCAGCTTATCGGGACTAGCGGCGTACAATGAGCAGTTCTTC | CASSLSGLAAYNEQFF
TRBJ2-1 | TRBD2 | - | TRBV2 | TGTGCCAGCAGATCGGGACTAGCGGGAGGAAGGAATGAGCAGTTCTTC | CASRSGLAGGRNEQFF
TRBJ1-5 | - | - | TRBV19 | TGTGCCAGTAGTATGAGGGATCAGCCCCAGCATTTT | CASSMRDQPQHF
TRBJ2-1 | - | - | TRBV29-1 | TGCAGCGTTCGTGGCAGGGCCTACAATGAGCAGTTCTTC | CSVRGRAYNEQFF
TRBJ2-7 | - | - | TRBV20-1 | TGCAGTGCTAGTAAGATCTACGAGCAGTACTTC | CSASKIYEQYF
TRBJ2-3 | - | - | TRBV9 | TGTGCCAGCAGCGCAACTAGCACAGATACGCAGTATTTT | CASSATSTDTQYF
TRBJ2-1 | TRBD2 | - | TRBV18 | TGTGCCAGCTCTCCAGGACTAGCGGGATCGGTGGGGTCGAGCAATGAGCAGTTCTTC | CASSPGLAGSVGSSNEQFF
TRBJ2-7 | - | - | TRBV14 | TGTGCCAGCAGCCAAGAGCCCTACGAGCAGTACTTC | CASSQEPYEQYF
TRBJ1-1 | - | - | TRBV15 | TGTGCCACCAGCAGAGGGGCACAGGGTCGGGACACTGAAGCTTTCTTT | CATSRGAQGRDTEAFF
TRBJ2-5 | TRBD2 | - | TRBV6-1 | TGTGCCAGCAGTGTTCTTAGCGGGACGTCGGAGACCCAGTACTTC | CASSVLSGTSETQYF
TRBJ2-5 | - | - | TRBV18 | TGTGCCAGCTCAAGGGACGGTCGTCGAGAGACCCAGTACTTC | CASSRDGRRETQYF
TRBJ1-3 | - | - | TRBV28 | TGTGCCAGCAGTTCCGGGACAACGAACACCACATATTTT | CASSSGTTNTTYF
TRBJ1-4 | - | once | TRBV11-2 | TGTGCCAGCAGCTTAGGAGGGCCTACTAATGAAAAACTGTTTTTT | CASSLGGPTNEKLFF
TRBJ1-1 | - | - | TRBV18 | TGTGCCAGCTCACGCGGGGAGCCCAACACTGAAGCTTTCTTT | CASSRGEPNTEAFF
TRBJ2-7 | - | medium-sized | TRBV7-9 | TGTGCCAGCAGCTTAGAGTCTAACCCGAGGGACGAGCAGTACTTC | CASSLESNPRDEQYF
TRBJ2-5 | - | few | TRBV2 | TGTGCCAGCAGTGATACAGGGAATAGGAAGACCCAGTACTTC | CASSDTGNRKTQYF
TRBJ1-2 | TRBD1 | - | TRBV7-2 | TGTGCCAGCAGCTTCGGACAGGGGAGGTATGGCTACACCTTC | CASSFGQGRYGYTF
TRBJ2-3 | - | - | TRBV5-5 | TGTGCCAGCACTCCAGGTCGGCAGGCCCAAACAGATACGCAGTATTTT | CASTPGRQAQTDTQYF
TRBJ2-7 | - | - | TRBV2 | TGTGCCAGCAGTCAATGGGGCAACGCAAGTCCGGGAGAGCAGTACTTC | CASSQWGNASPGEQYF
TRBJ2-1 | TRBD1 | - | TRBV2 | TGTGCCAGCATCCCGGCCGGGACAGGCCCCTACAATGAGCAGTTCTTC | CASIPAGTGPYNEQFF
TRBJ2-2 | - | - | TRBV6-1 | TGTGCCAGCACTAAAGACGGCCCGCTGAGCGGGGAGCTGTTTTTT | CASTKDGPLSGELFF
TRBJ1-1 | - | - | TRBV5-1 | TGCGCCAGCAGCTTGGCCTGGGAAAACACTGAAGCTTTCTTT | CASSLAWENTEAFF
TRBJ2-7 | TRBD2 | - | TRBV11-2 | TGTGCCAGCAGCTTAGGGGGACTAGCGGTCTACGAGCAGTACTTC | CASSLGGLAVYEQYF
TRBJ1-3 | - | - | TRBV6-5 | TGTGCCAGCAGTTACTCGATAGACGGAAACACCATATATTTT | CASSYSIDGNTIYF
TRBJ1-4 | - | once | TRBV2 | TGTGCCAGTATCCTCAGGGTTAATGAAAAACTGTTTTTT | CASILRVNEKLFF
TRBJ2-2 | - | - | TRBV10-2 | TGCGCCAGCCGAGAGGGCGGGAACACCGGGGAGCTGTTTTTT | CASREGGNTGELFF
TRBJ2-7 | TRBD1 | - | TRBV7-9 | TGTGCCAGCAGCTTGGACAGGGCTCCCTACGAGCAGTACTTC | CASSLDRAPYEQYF
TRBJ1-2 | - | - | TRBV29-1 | TGCAGCGGCGGGACCGGGGGCTACACCTTC | CSGGTGGYTF
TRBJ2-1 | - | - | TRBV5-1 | TGCGCCAGCAGCTTGGCTAGGAGAGGGGGTGAGCAGTTCTTC | CASSLARRGGEQFF